These 20 T cell receptor beta chains originate from one sample sequenced in a study of blood T cells in healthy people across ages. A J-beta primer mix and a sample-barcoded 5' primer were used in a second PCR of roughly 6 to 12 cycles. TCRdb independently ran MiXCR on the 5' RACE reads; one entry per CDR3 protein. The data hold roughly 930,000 distinct CDR3 sequences, with roughly 43% observed a single time. The sample taken for sequencing was blood. The receptor source for this set is a man aged 30-40 years in good health.

This chain uses TRBV11-1 with TRBJ2-5; no definite D call. The germline V gene encodes CDR1 SGHAT and CDR2 FQDESV (reference sequence). This CDR3 contains 13 residues. With 5 bases removed from V and 11 bases from J, the gap between germline ends came to 18 bases. CDR3 nucleotides: TGTGCCAGCAGCGTAGTAACATCCAATGAGCAGTACTTC. Translating it yields CASSVVTSNEQYF.

Remarks on this clonotype: One end of the junction does not line up with germline, which may come from a read error. The rearrangement uses TRBV10-3 and TRBJ2-1, with 10 bases matching TRBD2. Germline assignment: CDR1 ENHRY and CDR2 SYGVKD. This CDR3 spans 16 amino acids. The CDR3 loop reads CAVSAASGSSYNEQFF. The CDR3 bases are TGTGCCGTCAGTGCCGCTAGCGGGAGCTCCTACAATGAGCAGTTCTTC.

The rearrangement joins TRBV4-1 to TRBJ2-1; D call uncertain. V gave up 1 base and J gave up 9 bases, with 10 bases separating them. Germline V CDR1 and CDR2: MGHRA, YSYEKL. There are 13 residues in the CDR3. Here the CDR3 reads CASSQVDQGEQFF. As DNA, the CDR3 is TGCGCCAGCAGCCAAGTGGACCAAGGTGAGCAGTTCTTC.

V and J are TRBV5-1 and TRBJ2-5; D might be TRBD2 (6 bases). The CDR3 extends over 14 amino acids. CDR1 is SGHRS, CDR2 YFSETQ, per germline. The V end was cut by 3 bases, the J end by 0 bases, with 9 bases between. This chain's CDR3 is CASSWGLNQETQYF. The DNA for the CDR3 is TGCGCCAGCAGCTGGGGACTTAACCAAGAGACCCAGTACTTC.

This clonotype was counted a few times. The chain is built from TRBV7-8 and TRBJ2-1, with 10 bases aligning to TRBD2. The junction had 6 bases not matched to a gene; V was cut back by 0 bases and J by 7 bases. Germline V lookup: CDR1 SGHVS, CDR2 FQNEAQ. CDR3 size: 16 residues. CDR3 in DNA: TGTGCCAGCAGCTTAGCGGCCAGCGGGGGGGCAAATGAGCAGTTCTTC. This gives the protein CASSLAASGGANEQFF.

The chain couples TRBV4-2 to TRBJ2-1; 9 bases align to TRBD2. Germline loops: CDR1 LGHNA, CDR2 YNFKEQ. V gave up 4 bases and J gave up 8 bases; unmatched junction bases: 12. The CDR3 loop spans 16 amino acids. The CDR3 here is CASSRSGGTSIHEQFF. The CDR3 DNA is TGTGCCAGCAGCCGCTCAGGTGGGACTAGCATCCATGAGCAGTTCTTC.

J is TRBJ2-5 and V is TRBV4-3; maybe TRBD1 (6 bases). Germline CDR1 reads LGHNA; CDR2 reads YSLEER. Trimming cost V 3 bases and J 7 bases, with 18 bases left between them. CDR3 length: 15 amino acids. CDR3 sequence (DNA): TGCGCCAGCAGCCAGGGTACAGGGCTGGGAGCGACCCAGTACTTC. Amino acid sequence: CASSQGTGLGATQYF.

A few counts support this clonotype. V is TRBV5-1 and J is TRBJ2-5, with 8 positions matching TRBD2. The CDR3 covers 14 residues. Trimming at V came to 0 bases and at J to 4 bases, leaving 2 bases not matched to a gene. Per the germline V gene, CDR1 is SGHRS and CDR2 is YFSETQ. CDR3 in amino acids: CASSLGTSPETQYF. The CDR3 DNA sequence: TGCGCCAGCAGCTTGGGGACTAGCCCAGAGACCCAGTACTTC.

This sequence joins TRBV27 and TRBJ2-3; D is ambiguous. Germline-derived CDR1 and CDR2 are MNHEY and SMNVEV (reference sequence). Trimming left V 7 bases short and J 1 base short, with 18 bases between. The CDR3 has 16 amino acids. This CDR3 reads CASTQPGPLGTDTQYF. CDR3 bases: TGTGCCAGCACGCAGCCCGGGCCACTCGGCACAGATACGCAGTATTTT.

The CDR3 is CSARVSRGLSSPLHF. For the CDR3, the DNA is TGCAGTGCTAGAGTATCGCGAGGGTTGTCTTCACCCCTCCACTTT. The chain couples TRBV20-1 to TRBJ1-6; D gene ambiguous. Trimming cost V 1 base and J 9 bases, with 16 bases left between them. The CDR3 is made up of 15 amino acids. Germline V gene lookup returns CDR1 DFQATT and CDR2 SNEGSKA (reference sequence).

This chain connects TRBV18 to TRBJ2-1; the D gene is possibly TRBD1 (6 bases). Trimming took 3 bases from V and 9 from J, leaving 15 bases between them. Looked up from germline, CDR1 is KGHSH and CDR2 is LQKENI. The CDR3 length is 14 residues. The CDR3, as DNA: TGTGCCAGCTCACCCATCCTACAGGGTGGTGAGCAGTTCTTC. Translation gives CASSPILQGGEQFF.

This clonotype was observed a handful of times. The chain has TRBV27 and TRBJ2-7; TRBD1 aligns across 10 bases. This CDR3 has 15 residues. Germline V gene data show CDR1 as MNHEY and CDR2 as SMNVEV (reference sequence). With V trimmed by 6 bases and J by 4 bases, 9 bases remained unmatched. CDR3 loop: CASSLSGTGVYEQYF. The DNA of the CDR3 is TGTGCCAGCAGCTTAAGTGGGACAGGGGTTTACGAGCAGTACTTC.

The chain uses TRBV4-2 and TRBJ1-4, with D tentatively TRBD1 (5 bases). This CDR3 spans 15 amino acids. The germline V gene has CDR1 LGHNA and CDR2 YNFKEQ. V was trimmed by 1 base and J by 8 bases, leaving 14 bases between them. The CDR3 loop is CASSQAGQGAEKLFF. CDR3 sequence (DNA): TGTGCCAGCAGCCAAGCGGGCCAGGGAGCCGAAAAACTGTTTTTT.

The rearrangement uses TRBV30 and TRBJ1-1; possibly TRBD1 for D (6 bases). The V gene lost 4 bases and the J gene lost 3 bases, with 12 bases spanning the gap. CDR1 is GTSNPN, CDR2 SVGIG, per germline (reference sequence). The CDR3 consists of 13 residues. The CDR3 is CAWTSDSYTEAFF. CDR3 DNA: TGTGCCTGGACTTCGGACAGCTACACTGAAGCTTTCTTT. The variable domain in full, with the rest retrieved from reference TRBV30 and TRBJ1-1, is SQTIHQWPATLVQPVGSPLSLECTVEGTSNPNLYWYRQAAGRGLQLLFYSVGIGQISSEVPQNLSASRPQDRQFILSSKKLLLSDSGFYLCAWTSDSYTEAFFGQGTRLTVV.

This clonotype occurred a few times. V and J are TRBV6-1 and TRBJ1-1; TRBD1 is a possible D gene (5 bases). The CDR3 spans 14 residues. The germline V and J ends were trimmed by 1 base and 1 base, with 7 bases remaining between them. CDR1 and CDR2 from the germline V gene are MNHNS and SASEGT. The chain's CDR3 is CASSEGGRNTEAFF. The DNA for the CDR3 is TGTGCCAGCAGTGAAGGGGGACGGAACACTGAAGCTTTCTTT.

The chain links TRBV18 to TRBJ2-5; D may be TRBD2 (6 bases). The CDR3 runs 13 residues. The germline V gene has CDR1 KGHSH and CDR2 LQKENI. Trimming took off 6 bases at V and 1 base at J, with 9 bases between the two ends. The CDR3 bases are TGTGCCAGCTCGCGGGACTTCCAAGAGACCCAGTACTTC. Encoded protein: CASSRDFQETQYF.

V gene TRBV10-3 combines with J gene TRBJ2-7; unclear D gene. The better agreement between TRBJ2-5 and the DNA end casts doubt on the J call. Per the germline V gene, CDR1 is ENHRY and CDR2 is SYGVKD. CDR3 length: 14 residues. The CDR3, as DNA: TGTGCCATCAGCGGTGAAGGGTTCGGCGAGACCCAGTACTTC. Amino acid sequence: CAISGEGFGETQYF.

V is TRBV7-2 and J is TRBJ1-1; no clear D. CDR1 and CDR2 from the germline V gene are SGHTA and FQGNSA. V was trimmed by 3 bases and J by 0 bases, leaving 8 bases between them. The CDR3 is 14 residues long. Here the CDR3 DNA reads TGTGCCAGCAGCTTGTTATCCGTGAACACTGAAGCTTTCTTT. This gives the protein CASSLLSVNTEAFF.

This chain uses TRBV13 with TRBJ2-5, with a possible D match to TRBD1 (5 bases). Per the germline V gene, CDR1 is PRHDT and CDR2 is FYEKMQ (reference sequence). V was pared by 5 bases and J by 5 bases, with 18 bases between. This CDR3 is 15 amino acids long. The CDR3 DNA reads TGTGCCAGCAGCCCCGTGGCAGGGCATGGGGAGACCCAGTACTTC. Amino acids: CASSPVAGHGETQYF.

The chain joins TRBV3-1 to TRBJ2-7; 8 nucleotides agree with TRBD1. CDR1 is LGHDT and CDR2 is YNNKEL in the germline V gene (reference sequence). V lost 1 base to trimming and J lost 2 bases; unmatched junction nucleotides: 4. The CDR3 totals 15 residues. DNA for the CDR3: TGTGCCAGCAGCCAAGGACAGGGGTGGGCCTACGAGCAGTACTTC. This gives the protein CASSQGQGWAYEQYF.